The source of this TCR beta chain is a study of cytomegalovirus exposure and HLA in healthy donors (dated by TCRdb to about 2017). For the wider study: An earlier analysis of some 500 of the donors reported 250 to 350 Gb of sequence data and some 120 million unique TCR beta sequences from around 200 million T cells. On average, about 240,000 unique TCR beta nucleotide sequences were sequenced per donor among some 420 genotyped donors of the cohort, with about 19% of those sequences being non-productive. Donor age, sex, ethnicity and CMV serostatus were collected together with the repertoire data. An earlier analysis of 500 to 650 of the donors applied high-throughput TCR beta sequencing to assess whether each TCR beta V gene segment acted as functional or pseudogenic. The study aimed to test whether signatures of past pathogen exposure could be identified by cataloging public T cell receptors. An early release covering roughly 640 HLA-typed donors comprised about 290 gigabases of sequencing data and around 80 million unique TCR sequences. Both class I and class II loci were covered by HLA typing, at four-digit resolution. The later analysis used no new phenotypic data to find candidate immune exposures, relying instead on TCR beta sequences and their occurrence across donors. In a later genetic analysis, genome-wide SNP genotypes for about 55% of the 666 donors were used, and that subset was treated as a discovery cohort. The T cell repertoires of several hundred subjects were profiled by immunosequencing and related to cytomegalovirus serostatus. Along with the roughly 670-subject first cohort, a separate validation cohort of around 120 different subjects was used. High-throughput TCR immunosequencing, statistical association of individual TCRs with disease status, and machine learning were combined to predict cytomegalovirus infection status. Five DR-DQ haplotypes were handled as single units for association and clustering, since linkage in the cohort was strong. Typing coverage varied by locus: roughly 629-630 donors for A, B, C, DRB1 and DQB1; more than 500 for DQA1; more than 600 for DPA1; about 450 for DPB1. All discovery cohort repertoires had been generated using a single sequencing platform. Of the 300 to 500 genotyped donors, over 80% were placed in the genetic ancestry cluster associated with self-reported Caucasian donors. In a later analysis, previously published TCR beta repertoires from about 640 donors were re-analyzed and high-resolution HLA genotyping was added so that TCR occurrence patterns could be studied. Points the paper makes about the study in general: According to a later genetic analysis, donors in an Asian-associated ancestry cluster had fewer N-insertions in productive TCRs than the approximately 700-donor mean. Presence/absence analyses assumed roughly uniform sequencing depth across donors, an assumption that may not hold. Linkage disequilibrium might explain the correlated functional status among segregating V segments, but an unknown experimental factor could not be ruled out. Most TCR sequences were observed very rarely across donors, whereas some public TCRs were present in many individuals. Strong co-occurrence of HLA alleles, especially DR and DQ, made assigning TCR associations to individual alleles difficult. Several of the top co-occurrence clusters appeared to be linked to parvovirus B19, influenza, CMV and Epstein-Barr virus, according to a later analysis. In a later analysis, HLA-associated TCR beta chains were found to be more clonally expanded and to have lower generation probabilities than equally common non-associated chains. A later analysis associated some 17,000 TCR beta sequences with specific HLA alleles at a false discovery rate of 0.05. According to a later analysis, most CMV-associated TCR beta chains appeared to be HLA-restricted, and the HLA associations seemed to be driven largely by CMV exposure. HLA typing was unavailable for some donors at each locus, so association tests used only the typed subset. The classifier was reported to diagnose cytomegalovirus status with high specificity and sensitivity in both the original cohort and the validation cohort. In this cohort, only TCR beta chains were sequenced, and detectable features were limited by the absence of alpha or paired-chain data. A later analysis found that TCR association rates varied across HLA loci, with DRB1 alleles showing the most associated TCRs and HLA-C alleles the fewest. Broadly in line with IMGT annotations, most TCR beta V segments showed up in productive rearrangements about 87% or about 30% of the time in an earlier analysis of around 550 of the donors. For the cohort, immune exposure information was limited to CMV serostatus. Some IMGT-functional V segments, including TRBV6-2 and TRBV6-3, could not be told apart with the 87-base-pair reads, so those segments were excluded. A cluster of highly shared sequence variants was judged likely to represent a technical artifact of the sequencing pipeline. An association between a missense DCLRE1C variant and V-gene and J-gene trimming of TCR beta chains was found in a later genetic analysis and replicated in an independent cohort. A few of the identified cytomegalovirus-associated TCR beta chains were confirmed in vitro to be specific for cytomegalovirus antigens. The authors suggested that the approach could potentially be generalized to other disease states and immunological phenotypes. A further reported finding was that TCR beta sequences accurately predicted the HLA-A and HLA-B alleles for most subjects in the first cohort. Roughly 17 rarely observed V segments, including chromosome 9 orphons, were excluded from the earlier analysis of just under 600 of the donors because counts were too low. In the study, around 150 TCR beta chains were listed as associated with cytomegalovirus.

CDR1 and CDR2, looked up from the germline V gene (reference sequence), are MNHNY and SVGAGI. Deletion took 1 base off V and 5 bases off J, with a span of 11 bases between the germline ends. Spanning cysteine to phenylalanine, the CDR3 consists of 14 amino acids. Only the CDR3 part of the read is kept: 42 bases, read in frame from the first base. This clone was detected a few times. What antigen it recognizes has not been identified. Base-call qualities are not available, and no considerably larger clone is one nucleotide away. Preparation of the library involved the immunoSEQ multiplex PCR assay. A mixture of 60 forward primers for TCR Vbeta segments and 13 reverse primers for TCR Jbeta segments was used in the multiplex PCR. The CDR3 region of rearranged TCR beta genes was amplified from genomic DNA by a multiplex PCR assay. The Illumina HiSeq System was used to sequence the amplified TCR beta libraries as 87-base-pair reads. The original methods were these. A later analysis counted about 82 million unique TCR beta chains across the 690 or so repertoires, and roughly 9.9 million of these chains were shared by at least two donors. Raw reads were error-corrected and collapsed into unique sequences with a nearest-neighbor algorithm that merged closely related sequences to remove PCR and sequencing errors. To assign V, D and J gene segments, CDR3 sequences were aligned to IMGT reference sequences. Each retained sequence needed at least a six-nucleotide match to both a V gene segment and a J gene segment. A rearrangement was called productive if the CDR3 had no stop codons and remained in frame with V and J, and every other rearrangement was called non-productive. CDR3 was defined by IMGT convention, running from the second conserved V-encoded cysteine to the conserved J-encoded phenylalanine. The earlier analysis of 450 to 750 of the donors excluded any sequence lacking an unambiguous match to a single V gene segment. In an earlier analysis of approximately 590 of the donors, a V segment was called functional when productive rearrangements were above 56.7%, and segregating when the standard deviation between donors exceeded 5%. A statistical classification framework was developed to diagnose cytomegalovirus status using the catalog of TCR beta chain sequences. In a later analysis, TCR nucleotide sequences were compared against IMGT/GENE-DB human TR gene sequences so that V and J genes could be assigned. The TCRdist pipeline was used in a later analysis to assign CDR3 sequences and most-parsimonious VDJ recombination scenarios. In a later analysis, each TCR beta chain was defined by its CDR3 amino acid sequence together with its V-gene family, and reads without a unique V-gene family were excluded. As a way to deal with suspected cross-contamination and a sequencing artifact, a later analysis dropped roughly 620 nucleotide sequences that were highly shared and had low generation probability. A later analysis calculated a clonal expansion index for each public chain from normalized within-repertoire ranks of inferred template counts. In a later analysis, generation probabilities were computed with a VDJ recombination model fitted to out-of-frame rearrangements, and the resulting probabilities were checked against IGoR. Hypergeometric tests were used in a later analysis to score TCR-TCR, TCR-HLA and TCR-CMV co-occurrence, with a repertoire-size bias correction applied to the TCR pairs. In a later analysis, false discovery rates were estimated by permuting HLA or CMV assignments 20 times. In a later analysis, co-occurring TCRs were grouped using DBSCAN, with TCRdist sequence similarity added in when clustering inside HLA-allele-positive subsets. Co-occurrence clustering excluded repertoires with fewer than 30,000 or more than 120,000 public chains, plus five with anomalous nucleotide sharing. TCRdb provides this immuneACCESS table in a form limited to in-frame rearrangements. Some clones are lacking; in checked studies, under half of them reflect an unresolved V gene, and why the rest are absent is not known. V and J calls and clone size follow that table, whereas D and trimming were derived from the DNA. The sample yields 180,000 or so clones; around 62% were counted once. The ten biggest clones cover 2.5% to 3% of the sample.

The cohort comprised some 730 healthy bone marrow donors. At the time of sampling, all cohort members were nominally healthy, though unrecorded immune exposures were likely present. The donor was CMV seronegative and was included in the group of under 450 seronegative cohort members. Every donor gave a peripheral blood sample, and the peripheral blood mononuclear cells from that sample were used for TCR beta sequencing. Genomic DNA was extracted from the blood cell samples with the Qiagen DNeasy Blood Extraction Kit. Recombination joined TRBV6-6 with TRBJ1-2, with a weak D call of TRBD1 (5 bases match). This clonotype originated in a man aged 35-49 years in good health and CMV-seronegative. The sequenced sample was PBMCs. The CDR3: CASSYWPGGYGYTF. The sequence in DNA is TGTGCCAGCAGTTACTGGCCCGGGGGATATGGCTACACCTTC.